The present TCR beta chain was sequenced within a study of T cells after yellow fever vaccination (dated by TCRdb to the late 2010s). General notes on the study: Libraries from fractions with low cell numbers were prepared with the SMART-Seq v4 Ultra Low Input RNA kit. Two healthy male donors made up the cohort, one aged 18 to 29 years and the other aged 30 to 40 years. Bulk PBMC replicates and cell subsets were isolated from blood drawn at multiple timepoints before and after both primary and secondary immunization. Bulk TCR alpha and beta repertoires were sequenced longitudinally to track T-cell clones before and after primary and booster YFV17D yellow fever vaccination.

The sample was run on an Illumina NovaSeq 6000. TCR cDNA was made using 5'RACE template switching, a step that added a universal primer site and unique molecular identifiers. cDNA synthesis was primed from both the TCR alpha and TCR beta constant segments. Library amplification involved two PCR steps, and the second step added sample barcodes and sequencing adapters. Sequencing of the libraries was done on either Illumina HiSeq 2500 (2x100 bp) or NovaSeq (2x150 bp). The authors' analysis ran thus. Demultiplexing of reads and collapsing into UMI consensus sequences were performed with MIGEC, and V(D)J alignment was carried out with MiXCR. Vaccine-responding clonotypes were identified with edgeR using replicate PBMC samples, with FDR below 0.01 and a log2 fold change above 5 up to day 15 being required. Each bulk clonotype received a CD4 or CD8 identity based on whether the sequenced CD4 or CD8 repertoire contained that clonotype at higher abundance. The raw public data were reprocessed by TCRdb itself: fastp quality trimming at Q25, MiXCR clonotype calling, in-frame beta chains only. A single entry per CDR3 protein holds the most common genes and DNA from its merged rows. V and J calls and clone size were set by TCRdb, not the authors. In all, the sample holds about 340,000 distinct CDR3 sequences, and under 15% of those were seen once. The ten largest account for 2.5% to 4% of the sample.

About this clonotype itself: Its cognate antigen has yet to be identified. One base away there is no much larger clone; base qualities are not given.

From the cysteine up to the phenylalanine, the CDR3 has a length of 12 residues. The sequence is cut down to CDR3 DNA, 36 bases in frame from base 1. V is clipped by 5 bases and J by 8 bases, and the sequence between their germline boundaries is 10 bases long. According to the germline V gene, CDR1 reads ENHRY and CDR2 reads SYGVKD. General findings and caveats noted by the study authors: FACS-sorted repertoires could contain abundant contaminating clonotypes from the bulk population, so computational filtering was required. The secondary T-cell response was found to be weaker but faster than the primary response, with a peak reached on day 5 rather than on day 15. A small share of clonotypes was detected in both CD4 and CD8 compartments, with the overlap likely arising from convergent recombination. Because the study included only two donors, the extent to which the findings can be generalized is limited. After the booster, most clones that had expanded after primary vaccination were detected again (about 97% of CD4 and around 88% of CD8), suggesting broad maintenance of memory.

The treatment or condition label, read with the paper, signifies: live attenuated yellow fever vaccine strain. PBMCs were isolated from peripheral blood using a standard Ficoll-Paque protocol. CD4 and CD8 T-cell fractions were isolated with Dynabeads CD4 and CD8 positive selection kits. TriZol was used to extract RNA from bulk PBMCs, CD4 and CD8 fractions, and dextramer-positive and dextramer-negative fractions. The chain links TRBV10-3 with TRBJ2-1; 6 matching bases give a weak D call of TRBD2. This TCR came from a man aged 18-30 years who received the YFV17D yellow fever vaccine. The source material was CD4+ T cells sorted from PBMCs, sampled 15 days after the yellow fever booster vaccination. The CDR3 has the sequence CAISRAGYEQFF. The DNA reads as follows: TGTGCCATCAGTCGCGCGGGATATGAGCAGTTCTTC.